One and the same sample provided the 23 T cell receptor beta chains below, sequenced in a study of T cell repertoires in cytomegalovirus infection. TCRdb independently ran MiXCR on the reads; one entry per CDR3 protein. The table has some 270,000 distinct CDR3 sequences, approximately 17% seen once. What was sequenced was CD8+ T cells from PBMCs. These receptors all come from a human donor in good health (CMV status not recorded). Some clones in this sample may be carry-over from other donors' samples.

This clonotype was detected ten times or more. The J gene is TRBJ2-5, the V gene TRBV6-2 or TRBV6-3; D possibly corresponds to TRBD1 (5 bases). The germline V gene has CDR1 MNHEY and CDR2 SVGEGT. Trimming cost V 4 bases and J 1 base, with 10 bases left between them. This CDR3 region has 14 residues. The CDR3 sequence: CASSFVGVQETQYF. CDR3 bases: TGTGCCAGCAGTTTCGTAGGGGTCCAAGAGACCCAGTACTTC.

Comments on this clonotype: One end of the junction does not line up with germline, which may come from a read error. The rearrangement joins TRBV5-6 to TRBJ1-1; D gene ambiguous. The CDR3 is 14 residues long. Germline assignment: CDR1 SGHDT and CDR2 YYEEEE. The CDR3, as DNA: TGTACCAGCTCACCCGTCGGAGTGAACACTGAAGCTTTCTTT. Translation gives CTSSPVGVNTEAFF. The full variable domain, with the rest looked up from reference TRBV5-6 and TRBJ1-1, is DAGVTQSPTHLIKTRGQQVTLRCSPKSGHDTVSWYQQALGQGPQFIFQYYEEEERQRGNFPDRFSGHQFPNYSSELNVNALLLGDSALYLCTSSPVGVNTEAFFGQGTRLTVV.

The chain links TRBV6-2 or TRBV6-3 to TRBJ1-2; no clear D. The CDR3 sequence is 11 residues long. Germline CDR1 reads MNHEY; CDR2 reads SVGEGT. Trimming cost V 4 bases and J 8 bases, with 8 bases left between them. In DNA form, the CDR3 reads TGTGCCAGCAGTTCCCCTACGGGCTACACCTTC. Its protein is CASSSPTGYTF.

The chain carries TRBV29-1 and TRBJ1-1, with 10 bases aligning to TRBD1. V was pared by 2 bases and J by 4 bases, with 13 bases of the junction left unmatched. The CDR3 length is 17 residues. CDR1 is SQVTM and CDR2 is ANQGSEA in the germline V gene. CDR3 protein: CSVEWGRDRGRGTEAFF. The CDR3 DNA sequence: TGCAGCGTTGAATGGGGCCGGGACAGGGGCCGGGGCACTGAAGCTTTCTTT.

Points on this clonotype: It may be a read error: a sequence one base away is much more abundant. Since no conserved phenylalanine or tryptophan closes the CDR3, a read error is the likely cause. V usage is TRBV25-1 and J usage is TRBJ1-6; TRBD1 agrees at 7 bases. This CDR3 spans 16 amino acids. CDR1 and CDR2 from the germline V gene are MGHDK and SYGVNS. Trimming at V came to 1 base and at J to 3 bases, leaving 3 bases not matched to a gene. CDR3 sequence: CASSESGGYYNSPLHI. The CDR3 coding sequence is TGTGCCAGCAGTGAATCAGGGGGTTACTATAATTCACCCCTCCACATT.

This clonotype was picked up a small number of times. The chain uses TRBV5-5 and TRBJ2-7; a weak D match, TRBD2 (5 bases). CDR3 length: 19 amino acids. CDR1 is SGHKS, CDR2 YYEKEE, per germline (reference sequence). Trimming stripped 0 bases from V and 0 bases from J, with 22 bases between. The CDR3 region is CASSLGGRLPGRSSYEQYF. In nucleotides, the CDR3 is TGTGCCAGCAGCTTGGGAGGCAGACTACCAGGCCGGAGCTCCTACGAGCAGTACTTC.

This clonotype was counted between two and nine times. J is TRBJ1-1 and V is TRBV5-5; no clear D gene. From germline, CDR1 is SGHKS and CDR2 YYEKEE (reference sequence). The CDR3 runs 15 residues. V gave up 2 bases and J gave up 1 base, with 12 bases separating them. The DNA for the CDR3 is TGTGCCAGCAGCTTTCGAACCGCTCCGAACACTGAAGCTTTCTTT. As protein: CASSFRTAPNTEAFF.

This clonotype has a count of ten or more. The CDR3 spells CASSQTGYNHQETQYF. CDR3 nucleotide sequence: TGTGCCAGCAGCCAGACTGGGTACAACCACCAAGAGACCCAGTACTTC. The V call is TRBV7-2, the J call TRBJ2-5; no clear D. V shed 5 bases and J shed 0 bases, with 16 bases lying between them. The CDR3 is made up of 16 amino acids. Germline V lookup: CDR1 SGHTA, CDR2 FQGNSA.

This clonotype occurred a few times. V and J are TRBV27 and TRBJ2-1, with TRBD1 matching over 8 bases. Germline V gene data show CDR1 as MNHEY and CDR2 as SMNVEV (reference sequence). This CDR3 contains 16 residues. V lost 0 bases, J lost 8 bases, and 9 bases stayed unmatched. CDR3: CASSLSRRGRTYEQFF. The CDR3, as DNA: TGTGCCAGCAGTTTATCCCGCAGGGGGCGTACCTATGAGCAGTTCTTC.

This clonotype appeared a few times. The chain employs TRBV27 and TRBJ2-7; 12 nucleotides agree with TRBD2. V was pared by 6 bases and J by 2 bases, with 5 bases of the junction left unmatched. CDR1 and CDR2 (germline): MNHEY, SMNVEV (reference sequence). The CDR3 has 15 amino acids. CDR3: CASSSSGGAPYEQYF. As DNA, the CDR3 is TGTGCCAGCAGCTCTAGCGGGGGGGCCCCCTACGAGCAGTACTTC.

This clonotype appeared a few times. The chain is built from TRBV4-1 and TRBJ1-6, with 11 nucleotides matching TRBD1. Germline CDR1 is MGHRA and CDR2 is YSYEKL. The junction had 2 bases not matched to a gene; V was cut back by 2 bases and J by 8 bases. The CDR3 spans 15 residues. The CDR3 is CASSQWTGGDSPLHF. The CDR3 DNA sequence: TGCGCCAGCAGCCAATGGACAGGGGGCGATTCACCCCTCCACTTT.

The gene calls are TRBV9 and TRBJ1-3, with D maybe TRBD1 (5 bases). V was shortened by 0 bases and J by 2 bases, with 12 bases between the two germline ends. Germline CDR1 and CDR2: SGDLS and YYNGEE. The CDR3 runs to 16 residues. This CDR3 reads CASSVALGVAGNTIYF. For the CDR3, the DNA is TGTGCCAGCAGCGTAGCTTTGGGGGTGGCTGGAAACACCATATATTTT.

This clonotype was detected many times. J is TRBJ2-1 and V is TRBV7-6; D might be TRBD2 (6 bases). V lost 4 bases to trimming and J lost 6 bases, with 19 bases between them. CDR1 is SGHVS, CDR2 FNYEAQ, per germline. The CDR3 sequence is 16 residues long. The CDR3 bases are TGTGCCAGCAGCTCCGCGGGCGGGGCATATGGCAATGAGCAGTTCTTC. Its protein product is CASSSAGGAYGNEQFF.

This chain uses TRBV19 with TRBJ2-2, with 9 positions matching TRBD1. Germline CDR1 reads LNHDA; CDR2 reads SQIVND (reference sequence). J gave up 6 bases and V 5 bases, and 7 bases lay outside the gene matches. The CDR3 contains 15 residues. CDR3 DNA: TGTGCCAGTAGTGCCGGGACAGGGTCGCCCGGGGAGCTGTTTTTT. It translates to CASSAGTGSPGELFF.

There are a few counts of this clonotype. The chain joins TRBV12-3 or TRBV12-4 to TRBJ2-1, with 10 nucleotides matching TRBD2. Trimming removed 1 base from V and 8 bases from J; junction bases left unmatched: 2. There are 14 residues in the CDR3. This CDR3 is CASSLGTSGYEQFF. CDR3 sequence (DNA): TGTGCCAGCAGTTTAGGGACTAGCGGATATGAGCAGTTCTTC.

This rearrangement joins TRBV7-3 to TRBJ2-1, with D perhaps matching TRBD2 (6 bases). CDR1 is SGHTA, CDR2 FQGTGA, per germline. This CDR3 has 17 amino acids. Trimming left V 1 base short and J 5 bases short, with 18 bases between. The CDR3: CASSLKGGIQGDNEQFF. CDR3 DNA sequence: TGTGCCAGCAGCTTAAAGGGCGGGATTCAGGGCGACAATGAGCAGTTCTTC.

The rearrangement links TRBV6-2 or TRBV6-3 to TRBJ1-2, with a weak D call TRBD1 (6 bases). The ends were cut back, 8 bases at V and 5 bases at J, with 18 bases in the middle. CDR1 is MNHEY, CDR2 SVGEGT, per germline. CDR3 length: 14 residues. Here the CDR3 reads CASADRPLRYGYTF. The CDR3 DNA sequence: TGTGCCAGCGCCGACAGGCCCTTACGGTATGGCTACACCTTC.

As to this clonotype: Given a much more abundant clone one base away, this may be a read error. This chain connects TRBV7-6 to TRBJ2-7, with TRBD1 matching 9 bases. The V gene's germline CDR1 is SGHVS and CDR2 FNYEAQ. The CDR3 totals 15 residues. CDR3 sequence (DNA): TGTACCAGCAGCGCCCTGGACAGGGGACTCTACGAGCAGTACTTC. It specifies CTSSALDRGLYEQYF.

The chain couples TRBV2 to TRBJ1-2, with a tentative D call TRBD1 (6 bases). Germline V gene sequence: CDR1 SNHLY, CDR2 FYNNEI. The CDR3 totals 13 residues. The ends were cut back, 11 bases at V and 5 bases at J, with 18 bases in the middle. The CDR3 DNA follows: TGTGCCGTACACACAGGGATGGGGTATGGCTACACCTTC. Translated: CAVHTGMGYGYTF.

This clonotype showed up just a few times. The chain carries TRBV4-3 and TRBJ2-1; 9 positions match TRBD1. The CDR3 is made up of 15 amino acids. Trimming removed 4 bases from V and 9 bases from J; junction bases left unmatched: 10. Germline V gene data show CDR1 as LGHNA and CDR2 as YSLEER. CDR3 amino acids: CASSLRDREGSEQFF. The DNA for the CDR3 is TGCGCCAGCAGCCTCCGGGACAGGGAAGGAAGTGAGCAGTTCTTC.

The gene calls are TRBV4-1 and TRBJ1-5; 7 bases line up with TRBD1. V was pared by 5 bases and J by 4 bases, with 8 bases of the junction left unmatched. The CDR3 runs 15 residues. The germline V gene encodes CDR1 MGHRA and CDR2 YSYEKL. Written as DNA, the CDR3 is TGCGCCAGCAGCTTCCGACAGGGCAGTAATCAGCCCCAGCATTTT. Amino acids: CASSFRQGSNQPQHF.

There are a few counts of this clonotype. The chain uses TRBV6-2 or TRBV6-3 and TRBJ1-5, with 7 bases identical to TRBD1. V lost 5 bases to trimming and J lost 0 bases; unmatched junction nucleotides: 4. Germline lookup yields CDR1 MNHEY and CDR2 SVGEGT. The CDR3 loop spans 15 amino acids. For the CDR3, the DNA is TGTGCCAGCAGTGGGACAGAATATAGCAATCAGCCCCAGCATTTT. Translated, it gives CASSGTEYSNQPQHF.

This clonotype was counted between two and nine times. V is TRBV6-1 and J is TRBJ2-7; D gene ambiguous. Trimming pared 0 bases from V and 2 bases from J, leaving 11 bases between. The length of the CDR3 is 15 residues. CDR1 is MNHNS, CDR2 SASEGT, per germline. CDR3 sequence: CASSEAPPATYEQYF. CDR3 DNA: TGTGCCAGCAGTGAAGCCCCCCCAGCTACCTACGAGCAGTACTTC.